The 16 T cell receptor beta chains presented below share a single source sample, sequenced in a study of blood T cells in healthy people across ages. For the second PCR, which ran for 7 to 11 cycles, a sample-barcoded 5' primer and a J-beta primer mix were used. TCRdb re-analysed the 5' RACE reads in MiXCR, keeping a single row per CDR3 protein. The repertoire holds more than 800,000 distinct CDR3 sequences, with 45% as singletons. The specimen sequenced was blood. The receptors derive from a woman aged 55-70 years in good health.

A few counts support this clonotype. The CDR3 loop reads CASSQTGTSGTEGTQYF. As DNA, the CDR3 is TGCGCCAGCAGCCAAACCGGGACTAGCGGTACTGAGGGGACGCAGTATTTT. The chain uses TRBV4-1 and TRBJ2-3; 11 nucleotides line up with TRBD2. The V gene's germline CDR1 is MGHRA and CDR2 YSYEKL. Trimming took 2 bases from V and 9 from J; bases not matched to a gene: 13. The CDR3 has 17 amino acids.

The gene calls are TRBV2 and TRBJ2-3, with D unclear. The CDR3 extends over 13 amino acids. Germline V gene sequence: CDR1 SNHLY, CDR2 FYNNEI. V shed 2 bases and J shed 2 bases, with 5 bases lying between them. In nucleotides, the CDR3 is TGTGCCAGCAGTGAACAGCCCACAGATACGCAGTATTTT. Amino acid sequence: CASSEQPTDTQYF.

The V call is TRBV19, the J call TRBJ2-1; TRBD2 is a possible D gene (6 bases). CDR1 LNHDA and CDR2 SQIVND come from the germline V gene (reference sequence). The CDR3 spans 15 residues. Trimming cost V 5 bases and J 7 bases, with 18 bases left between them. The CDR3 loop reads CASSLTREAGNEQFF. CDR3 coding DNA: TGTGCCAGTAGTTTAACGAGGGAGGCGGGTAATGAGCAGTTCTTC.

This clonotype was counted between two and nine times. The rearrangement links TRBV3-1 to TRBJ1-1, with TRBD1 matching 11 bases. The CDR3 is made up of 14 amino acids. The trim removed 4 bases at V and 6 bases at J, leaving 4 bases unmatched. Germline values: CDR1 LGHDT, CDR2 YNNKEL (reference sequence). The CDR3 region is CASSLGDRGSEAFF. DNA of the CDR3: TGTGCCAGCAGCCTTGGGGACAGGGGGTCTGAAGCTTTCTTT.

The rearrangement uses TRBV25-1 and TRBJ2-7, with unresolved D. The germline gives CDR1 MGHDK, CDR2 SYGVNS. The V gene lost 4 bases and the J gene lost 0 bases, with 10 bases spanning the gap. This CDR3 region has 14 residues. CDR3: CASSGSASSYEQYF. The DNA for the CDR3 is TGTGCCAGCAGTGGATCAGCAAGCTCCTACGAGCAGTACTTC.

This rearrangement joins TRBV7-9 to TRBJ2-5, with 14 bases aligning to TRBD2. The CDR3 sequence is 18 residues long. V shed 6 bases, J shed 2 bases, and the junction held 11 bases outside the gene matches. Looked up from germline, CDR1 is SEHNR and CDR2 is FQNEAQ (reference sequence). The CDR3 loop is CASRWTSGRRRGQETQYF. The CDR3, as DNA: TGTGCCAGCAGGTGGACTAGCGGGAGGAGGCGGGGTCAAGAGACCCAGTACTTC.

This clonotype came up a few times. The J gene is TRBJ1-6, the V gene TRBV15; D not resolved. The V and J ends lost 0 bases and 7 bases respectively, with 7 bases between them. Germline loops: CDR1 LNHNV, CDR2 YYDKDF (reference sequence). The CDR3 is 14 residues long. The CDR3 region has the DNA TGTGCCACCAGCAGAGATATCAGAAATTCACCCCTCCACTTT. Residues: CATSRDIRNSPLHF.

The CDR3 nucleotides read TGTGCCAGCAGTTCAGGAGGGCTAGGTCCGAGGTACTTC. Its translation is CASSSGGLGPRYF. The chain employs TRBV6-2 or TRBV6-3 and TRBJ2-7; tentatively, D is TRBD2 (6 bases). Germline V gives CDR1 MNHEY, CDR2 SVGEGT. CDR3 size: 13 residues. V dropped 4 bases and J dropped 12 bases, with 19 bases sitting between them.

Only a few counts were recorded for this clonotype. V gene TRBV6-1 combines with J gene TRBJ2-1, with 9 nucleotides matching TRBD2. The V segment lost 1 base and the J segment 7 bases; nucleotides outside the gene matches: 5. Germline loops: CDR1 MNHNS, CDR2 SASEGT. This CDR3 has 15 amino acids. In nucleotides, the CDR3 is TGTGCCAGCAGTGAAGGACTAGCGGTGACGAATGAGCAGTTCTTC. Its protein product is CASSEGLAVTNEQFF.

This clonotype has only a few counts. The chain couples TRBV5-1 to TRBJ2-5; 7 bases are shared with TRBD1. The CDR3 has 16 amino acids. Looked up from germline, CDR1 is SGHRS and CDR2 is YFSETQ. Losses at the gene ends were 0 bases for V and 0 bases for J; bases not matched to a gene: 5. The CDR3 sequence: CASSLDRGRNQETQYF. The CDR3 coding sequence is TGCGCCAGCAGCTTGGACAGGGGAAGAAACCAAGAGACCCAGTACTTC.

V gene TRBV13 combines with J gene TRBJ2-1, with 8 bases aligning to TRBD2. Germline CDR1 and CDR2: PRHDT and FYEKMQ (reference sequence). CDR3 length equals 17 residues. The V segment lost 1 base and the J segment 6 bases; nucleotides outside the gene matches: 11. Written as DNA, the CDR3 is TGTGCCAGCAGCTTAGTGGGGGTGGGGACTAGTGGCAATGAGCAGTTCTTC. Protein product: CASSLVGVGTSGNEQFF.

This clonotype was observed a handful of times. The rearrangement links TRBV29-1 to TRBJ1-1; D is perhaps TRBD1 (6 bases). CDR3 length: 13 residues. Germline V CDR1 and CDR2: SQVTM, ANQGSEA. Trimming removed 6 bases at V and 0 bases at J, with 11 bases between. DNA for the CDR3: TGCAGCGTGAGACAGGCCTTGAACACTGAAGCTTTCTTT. Protein product: CSVRQALNTEAFF. The full variable domain, in which reference TRBV29-1 and TRBJ1-1 provide the parts outside the CDR3, is SAVISQKPSRDICQRGTSLTIQCQVDSQVTMMFWYRQQPGQSLTLIATANQGSEATYESGFVIDKFPISRPNLTFSTLTVSNMSPEDSSIYLCSVRQALNTEAFFGQGTRLTVV.

The chain is built from TRBV19 and TRBJ2-7; no reliable D call. The CDR3 covers 14 residues. The germline V gene encodes CDR1 LNHDA and CDR2 SQIVND (reference sequence). Trimming stripped 5 bases from V and 0 bases from J, with 11 bases between. The CDR3 DNA reads TGTGCCAGTAGTCCCTTCAGCCTCTCCTACGAGCAGTACTTC. It yields the protein CASSPFSLSYEQYF.

This clonotype has a single count. The V and J genes are TRBV3-1 and TRBJ2-3; D possibly uses TRBD1 or TRBD2 (6 bases each). This CDR3 is built from 16 residues. The germline V gene has CDR1 LGHDT and CDR2 YNNKEL (reference sequence). Trimming took 0 bases from V and 8 from J, leaving 18 bases between them. DNA for the CDR3: TGTGCCAGCAGCCAAGATAAGGCAGGGGCGCGGGGTACGCAGTATTTT. As protein: CASSQDKAGARGTQYF.

The chain uses TRBV7-9 and TRBJ2-4, with no clear D. There are 14 residues in the CDR3. Trimming pared 5 bases from V and 2 bases from J, leaving 10 bases between. Germline-derived CDR1 and CDR2 are SEHNR and FQNEAQ (reference sequence). CDR3 region: CASSVARTKNIQYF. Written as DNA, the CDR3 is TGTGCCAGCAGCGTCGCGCGGACCAAAAACATTCAGTACTTC.

This clonotype was counted once. The genes are TRBV16 and TRBJ2-7, with D tentatively TRBD1 (5 bases). The V gene's germline CDR1 is KGHSY and CDR2 FQNENV. Trimming removed 4 bases at V and 6 bases at J, with 16 bases between. The CDR3 is 14 amino acids. The CDR3 protein is CASSPARGSAEQYF. The CDR3 DNA reads TGTGCCAGCAGCCCTGCTAGGGGCTCCGCCGAGCAGTACTTC.